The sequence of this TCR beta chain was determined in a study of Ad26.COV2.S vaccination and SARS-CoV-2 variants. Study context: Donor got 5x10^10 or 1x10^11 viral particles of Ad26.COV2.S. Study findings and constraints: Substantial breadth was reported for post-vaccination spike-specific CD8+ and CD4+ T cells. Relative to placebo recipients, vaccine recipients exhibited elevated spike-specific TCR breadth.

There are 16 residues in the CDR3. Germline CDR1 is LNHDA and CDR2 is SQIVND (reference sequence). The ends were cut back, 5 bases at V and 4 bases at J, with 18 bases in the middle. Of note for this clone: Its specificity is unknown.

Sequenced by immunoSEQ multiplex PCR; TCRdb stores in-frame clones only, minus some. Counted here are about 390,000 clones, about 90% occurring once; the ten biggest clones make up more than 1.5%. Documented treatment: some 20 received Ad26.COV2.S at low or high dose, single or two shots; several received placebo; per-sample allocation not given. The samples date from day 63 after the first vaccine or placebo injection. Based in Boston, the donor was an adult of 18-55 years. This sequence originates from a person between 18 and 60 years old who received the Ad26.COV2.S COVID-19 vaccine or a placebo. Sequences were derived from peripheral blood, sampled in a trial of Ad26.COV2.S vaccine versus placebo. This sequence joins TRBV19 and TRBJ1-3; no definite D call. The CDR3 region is CASSLGGWQEGNTIYF. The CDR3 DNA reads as TGTGCCAGTAGTCTCGGAGGGTGGCAGGAGGGAAACACCATATATTTT.